These 27 T cell receptor beta chains share one sample of origin, sequenced in a study of Graves' ophthalmopathy and Graves' hyperthyroidism. Amplified material comprised TCR beta CDR3 regions derived from RNA transcripts. Second-round multiplex PCR came after first-round RT-PCR with HTBI primers. From the multiplex PCR reads, TCRdb called clonotypes with MiXCR, one entry per CDR3 protein. The repertoire holds a few hundred thousand distinct CDR3 sequences, less than 45% seen once, with approximately 4.1% in the top ten. Material: peripheral blood or thyroid tissue (not recorded which). These receptors came from an adult man with Graves' hyperthyroidism.

This clonotype has at least ten counts. CDR3 DNA sequence: TGCAGTGCTAGAGATTCTAGCGGGAGGGCCGGGTCCTACGAGCAGTACTTC. It encodes CSARDSSGRAGSYEQYF. J is TRBJ2-7 and V is TRBV20-1; TRBD2 aligns across 12 bases. Germline CDR1 reads DFQATT; CDR2 reads SNEGSKA (reference sequence). V shed 0 bases, J shed 1 base, and the junction held 7 bases outside the gene matches. The CDR3 length is 17 residues.

The chain links TRBV5-1 to TRBJ2-5; D is uncertain. Germline V gene lookup returns CDR1 SGHRS and CDR2 YFSETQ. This CDR3 comprises 12 residues. V was shortened by 5 bases and J by 2 bases, with 7 bases between the two germline ends. The CDR3 DNA sequence: TGCGCCAGCAGACAACCTCAAGAGACCCAGTACTTC. Encoded protein: CASRQPQETQYF.

In the case of this clonotype: This clone may be a read error of a much larger clone one base away. The CDR3 end shows no conserved phenylalanine or tryptophan, and so a read error is likely. The rearrangement uses TRBV10-2 and TRBJ1-5, with 7 bases identical to TRBD1. Germline CDR1 is WSHSY and CDR2 is SAAADI. The CDR3 has 15 residues. The CDR3, as DNA: TGTGCCAGCAGCCCCTCCGGGACAGCTAATCAGCCCCAGCATCTT. It codes for CASSPSGTANQPQHL.

Regarding this clonotype: A read error may be the cause here, since a much bigger clone is one base away. The chain uses TRBV5-1 and TRBJ2-6; D is ambiguous. The CDR3 is 16 residues long. Trimming shortened V by 2 bases and J by 0 bases, and 9 bases separated the two germline ends. Germline CDR1 SGHRS, CDR2 YFSETQ. As DNA, the CDR3 is TGCGCCAGCAGCTTAACGACAAACTCTGGGGCCAACGTCCTGACTTTC. Translated: CASSLTTNSGANVLTF.

This clonotype was detected a few times. This chain connects TRBV2 to TRBJ2-7, with D possibly TRBD1 on 5 matching bases. The CDR3 is made up of 16 amino acids. V was shortened by 8 bases and J by 0 bases, with 20 bases between the two germline ends. Germline CDR1 SNHLY, CDR2 FYNNEI. The CDR3 DNA is TGTGCCAGCTCCTTTTCCCGTGGGGCAGCCTCCTACGAGCAGTACTTC. Amino acid sequence: CASSFSRGAASYEQYF.

This clonotype occurred a few times. The chain couples TRBV11-2 to TRBJ2-1; no clear D gene. Germline V gene sequence: CDR1 SGHAT, CDR2 FQNNGV. This CDR3 has 13 amino acids. Trimming removed 6 bases from V and 9 bases from J, with 15 bases in between. The CDR3, as DNA: TGTGCCAGCAGTGAAGGCCTATTGGTTGAGCAGTTCTTC. It translates to CASSEGLLVEQFF.

In this sample, this clonotype turned up a few times. In nucleotides, the CDR3 is TGTGCCAGCAGTTTAGGTCTGGGGCGGGATGGCTACACCTTC. Protein sequence: CASSLGLGRDGYTF. The rearrangement uses TRBV27 and TRBJ1-2; D possibly corresponds to TRBD1 (5 bases). This CDR3 comprises 14 residues. The germline CDR1 and CDR2 sequences are MNHEY and SMNVEV (reference sequence). Trimming removed 2 bases at V and 6 bases at J, with 13 bases between.

This rearrangement joins TRBV27 to TRBJ2-7; TRBD1 is a possible D gene (6 bases). Looked up from germline, CDR1 is MNHEY and CDR2 is SMNVEV (reference sequence). This CDR3 contains 15 residues. The V end lost 2 bases, the J end lost 3 bases, and 14 bases lay between the germline ends. CDR3 sequence (DNA): TGTGCCAGCAGTTTAAATACAGGGCCGATCTACGAGCAGTACTTC. Translation: CASSLNTGPIYEQYF.

Ten or more counts support this clonotype. This rearrangement joins TRBV5-1 to TRBJ2-7; D is uncertain. The germline V gene encodes CDR1 SGHRS and CDR2 YFSETQ. Trimming pared 0 bases from V and 5 bases from J, leaving 6 bases between. This CDR3 has 12 residues. CDR3 in DNA: TGCGCCAGCAGCTTGGAGGGCCACGAGCAGTACTTC. It is translated as CASSLEGHEQYF.

This clonotype was seen once. The chain carries TRBV12-3 or TRBV12-4 and TRBJ2-5; D gene ambiguous. V was pared by 3 bases and J by 3 bases, with 14 bases between. The CDR3 length is 15 residues. CDR3 DNA sequence: TGTGCCAGCAGTTTCGCTTTGGGGTTGGAAGAGACCCAGTACTTC. Translating gives CASSFALGLEETQYF.

The V gene is TRBV10-3, the J gene TRBJ2-2, with 7 bases identical to TRBD1. This CDR3 contains 15 residues. The V gene's germline CDR1 is ENHRY and CDR2 SYGVKD. J lost 6 bases, V lost 4 bases, and 8 bases had no gene match. Here the CDR3 reads CAISGDSSRPGELFF. The CDR3 bases are TGTGCCATCAGTGGGGACAGCTCCCGGCCCGGGGAGCTGTTTTTT.

The rearrangement uses TRBV9 and TRBJ1-5; possibly TRBD1 for D (6 bases). The DNA matches TRBJ2-3 better at its end, which makes the J call doubtful. This CDR3 is 12 amino acids long. The germline V gene has CDR1 SGDLS and CDR2 YYNGEE. CDR3 in amino acids: CASSLKGDAQYF. CDR3 bases: TGTGCCAGCAGCCTAAAGGGGGATGCGCAGTATTTT.

The chain joins TRBV14 to TRBJ1-3; 7 nucleotides line up with TRBD1. Germline V gene data show CDR1 as SGHDN and CDR2 as FVKESK. The CDR3 has 16 residues. V lost 1 base and J lost 0; bases outside the gene matches: 3. The CDR3: CASSQAGTDSGNTIYF. CDR3 DNA sequence: TGTGCCAGCAGCCAAGCCGGGACAGACTCTGGAAACACCATATATTTT.

The CDR3 region is CASSYLDGGYRTEAFF. The DNA of the CDR3 is TGTGCCAGCAGTTACCTGGACGGGGGGTATAGGACTGAAGCTTTCTTT. This chain uses TRBV2 with TRBJ1-1; TRBD1 might be the D (5 bases). This CDR3 comprises 16 residues. V lost 5 bases to trimming and J lost 5 bases, with 21 bases between them. Germline V CDR1 and CDR2: SNHLY, FYNNEI.

The chain links TRBV29-1 to TRBJ2-5, with 8 bases fitting TRBD2. The trim removed 6 bases at V and 2 bases at J, leaving 2 bases unmatched. The CDR3 is 12 residues long. In germline, CDR1 is SQVTM, CDR2 ANQGSEA. CDR3 protein: CSVGTRQETQYF. In nucleotides, the CDR3 is TGCAGCGTAGGGACTAGACAAGAGACCCAGTACTTC.

This chain connects TRBV7-3 to TRBJ2-3, with D unresolved. Germline assignment: CDR1 SGHTA and CDR2 FQGTGA. This CDR3 spans 14 amino acids. V lost 5 bases and J lost 0, with 9 bases in between. The CDR3 sequence is CASSLWLSTDTQYF. The CDR3 DNA reads as TGTGCCAGCAGCCTCTGGCTGAGCACAGATACGCAGTATTTT.

This clonotype showed up just a few times. J is TRBJ2-5 and V is TRBV20-1, with TRBD1 as a possible D gene (6 bases). The closer fit of TRBJ2-1 to the DNA end suggests the J call may be wrong. This CDR3 has 14 amino acids. Looked up from germline, CDR1 is DFQATT and CDR2 is SNEGSKA (reference sequence). The CDR3 here is CSAQGSSRDNEQFF. In DNA, the CDR3 is TGCAGTGCACAGGGATCCAGCCGGGACAATGAGCAGTTCTTC.

This clonotype was seen ten or more times. This chain connects TRBV2 to TRBJ1-1, with no clear D. Per the germline V gene, CDR1 is SNHLY and CDR2 is FYNNEI. The CDR3 extends over 14 amino acids. The V gene lost 7 bases and the J gene lost 0 bases, with 12 bases spanning the gap. The DNA for the CDR3 is TGTGCCAGCAAAGTTTATCAGTTGAACACTGAAGCTTTCTTT. It yields the protein CASKVYQLNTEAFF.

In its sample, this clonotype was seen many times. The J gene is TRBJ1-2, the V gene TRBV20-1; TRBD1 matches 8 bases. The CDR3 runs to 12 residues. CDR1 is DFQATT and CDR2 is SNEGSKA in the germline V gene (reference sequence). Trimming cost V 7 bases and J 2 bases; bases outside gene matches: 3. For the CDR3, the DNA is TGCAGTGGGAACAGGGGGAACTATGGCTACACCTTC. As protein: CSGNRGNYGYTF.

Notes on this clonotype: This clone may be a read error of a much larger clone one base away. V usage is TRBV7-9 and J usage is TRBJ1-4, with D possibly being TRBD1 (6 bases). Germline values: CDR1 SEHNR, CDR2 FQNEAQ (reference sequence). This CDR3 contains 16 residues. Written as DNA, the CDR3 is TGTGCCAGCAGCGCAACAATCCAGGGGCTCAATGAAAAACTGCTTTTT. Translating gives CASSATIQGLNEKLLF.

The genes are TRBV11-2 and TRBJ2-5; 9 bases line up with TRBD2. The CDR3 contains 14 residues. Germline V gene sequence: CDR1 SGHAT, CDR2 FQNNGV. V lost 10 bases, J lost 5 bases, and 11 bases stayed unmatched. The CDR3 here is CATSRASGRETQYF. CDR3 DNA: TGTGCCACCAGTAGGGCCAGCGGGAGGGAGACCCAGTACTTC. Combining the CDR3 with reference TRBV11-2 and TRBJ2-5 gives the whole variable domain EAGVAQSPRYKIIEKRQSVAFWCNPISGHATLYWYQQILGQGPKLLIQFQNNGVVDDSQLPKDRFSAERLKGVDSTLKIQPAKLEDSAVYLCATSRASGRETQYFGPGTRLLVL.

The V call is TRBV28, the J call TRBJ2-6; D is undetermined. Germline assignment: CDR1 MDHEN and CDR2 SYDVKM. The V end was cut by 4 bases, the J end by 3 bases, with 7 bases between. The CDR3 extends over 14 amino acids. This CDR3 reads CASSYAGGANVLTF. The CDR3 DNA reads as TGTGCCAGCAGTTATGCCGGTGGGGCCAACGTCCTGACTTTC.

This clonotype was observed a handful of times. V usage is TRBV11-2 and J usage is TRBJ2-7; 8 positions agree with TRBD2. V lost 5 bases, J lost 5 bases, and 8 bases stayed unmatched. CDR3 length: 14 amino acids. Germline CDR1 and CDR2: SGHAT and FQNNGV. The CDR3 is CASSQIAGWHEQYF. CDR3 DNA: TGTGCCAGCAGCCAGATAGCGGGATGGCACGAGCAGTACTTC.

This clonotype has a count of ten or more. The chain recombines TRBV29-1 with TRBJ2-5, with 8 bases fitting TRBD2. V shed 8 bases and J 1 base; nucleotides not matched to a gene: 6. CDR3 size: 13 residues. Germline V gives CDR1 SQVTM, CDR2 ANQGSEA. The CDR3 coding sequence is TGCAGCTGGGCTAGCGGGCTCCAAGAGACCCAGTACTTC. Its translation: CSWASGLQETQYF.

At least ten counts were recorded for this clonotype. The chain is built from TRBV7-9 and TRBJ1-2; tentatively, D is TRBD1 (5 bases). V lost 1 base to trimming and J lost 2 bases, with 11 bases between them. This CDR3 has 15 amino acids. Germline loops: CDR1 SEHNR, CDR2 FQNEAQ (reference sequence). CDR3: CASSLGQLINYGYTF. CDR3 DNA: TGTGCCAGCAGCTTAGGACAGCTGATAAACTATGGCTACACCTTC.

The chain uses TRBV7-9 and TRBJ2-5; TRBD2 is a possible D gene (5 bases). Trimming shortened V by 6 bases and J by 2 bases, and 13 bases separated the two germline ends. Germline V CDR1 and CDR2: SEHNR, FQNEAQ (reference sequence). The CDR3 is 14 residues long. The CDR3 is CASSRPPGQETQYF. CDR3 bases: TGTGCCAGCAGTCGACCCCCGGGGCAAGAGACCCAGTACTTC.

This clonotype occurred many times. The chain carries TRBV9 and TRBJ2-5; D remains ambiguous. Germline V gives CDR1 SGDLS, CDR2 YYNGEE. Trimming shortened V by 0 bases and J by 5 bases, and 8 bases separated the two germline ends. The CDR3 sequence is 13 residues long. The CDR3 loop is CASSVGSLETQYF. The CDR3 nucleotides read TGTGCCAGCAGCGTAGGGTCGTTGGAGACCCAGTACTTC.